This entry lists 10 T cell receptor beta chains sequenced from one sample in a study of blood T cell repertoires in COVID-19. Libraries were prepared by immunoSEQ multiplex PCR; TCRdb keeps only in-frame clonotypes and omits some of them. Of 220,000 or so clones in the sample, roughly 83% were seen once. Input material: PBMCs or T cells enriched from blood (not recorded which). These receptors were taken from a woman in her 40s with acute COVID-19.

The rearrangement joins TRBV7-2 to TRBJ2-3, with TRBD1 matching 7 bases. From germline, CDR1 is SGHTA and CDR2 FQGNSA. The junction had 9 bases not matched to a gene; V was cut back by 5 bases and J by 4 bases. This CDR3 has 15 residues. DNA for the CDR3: TGTGCCAGCAGCCCTGGGACAGTTAGGCCAGATACGCAGTATTTT. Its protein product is CASSPGTVRPDTQYF.

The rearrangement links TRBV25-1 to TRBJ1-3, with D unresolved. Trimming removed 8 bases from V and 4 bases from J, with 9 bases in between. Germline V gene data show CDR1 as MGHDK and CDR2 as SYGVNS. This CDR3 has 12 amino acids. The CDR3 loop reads CASSPSGNTIYF. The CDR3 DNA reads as TGTGCCAGCTCCCCCTCCGGAAACACCATATATTTT.

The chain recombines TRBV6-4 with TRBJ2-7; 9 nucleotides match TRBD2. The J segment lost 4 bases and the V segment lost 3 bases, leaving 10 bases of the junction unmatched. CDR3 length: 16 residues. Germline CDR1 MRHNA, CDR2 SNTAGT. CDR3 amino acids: CASSECAGGPYYEQYF. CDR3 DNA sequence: TGTGCCAGCAGTGAGTGTGCGGGAGGGCCATATTACGAGCAGTACTTC.

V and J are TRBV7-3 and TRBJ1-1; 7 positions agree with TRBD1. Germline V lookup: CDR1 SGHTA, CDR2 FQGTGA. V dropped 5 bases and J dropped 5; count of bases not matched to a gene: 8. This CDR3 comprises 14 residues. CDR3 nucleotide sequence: TGTGCCAGCAGCCCGCCAGGGGGTGGTACTGAAGCTTTCTTT. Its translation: CASSPPGGGTEAFF.

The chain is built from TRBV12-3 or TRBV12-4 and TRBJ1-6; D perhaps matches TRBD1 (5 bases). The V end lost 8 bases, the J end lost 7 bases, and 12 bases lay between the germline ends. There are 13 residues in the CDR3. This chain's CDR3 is CASHIGGNSPLHF. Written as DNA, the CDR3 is TGTGCCAGCCACATCGGGGGGAATTCACCCCTCCACTTT.

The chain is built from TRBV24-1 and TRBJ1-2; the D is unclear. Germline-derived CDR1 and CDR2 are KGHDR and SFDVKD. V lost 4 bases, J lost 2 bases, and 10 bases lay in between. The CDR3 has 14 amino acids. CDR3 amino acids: CATSDPTTNYGYTF. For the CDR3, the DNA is TGTGCCACCAGTGACCCAACAACAAACTATGGCTACACCTTC.

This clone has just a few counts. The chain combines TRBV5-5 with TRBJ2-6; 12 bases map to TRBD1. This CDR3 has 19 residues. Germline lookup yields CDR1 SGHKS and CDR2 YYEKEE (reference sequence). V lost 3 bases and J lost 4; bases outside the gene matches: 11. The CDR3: CASSSPRGQGAIGANVLTF. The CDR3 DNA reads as TGTGCCAGCAGCTCCCCCCGGGGACAGGGGGCAATAGGGGCCAACGTCCTGACTTTC.

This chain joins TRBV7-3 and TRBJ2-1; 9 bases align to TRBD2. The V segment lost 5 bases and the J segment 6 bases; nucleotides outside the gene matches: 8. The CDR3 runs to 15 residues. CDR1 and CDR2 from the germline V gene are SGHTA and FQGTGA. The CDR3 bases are TGTGCCAGCAGCGCCGGGACTAGCAGTTTCAATGAGCAGTTCTTC. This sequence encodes CASSAGTSSFNEQFF.

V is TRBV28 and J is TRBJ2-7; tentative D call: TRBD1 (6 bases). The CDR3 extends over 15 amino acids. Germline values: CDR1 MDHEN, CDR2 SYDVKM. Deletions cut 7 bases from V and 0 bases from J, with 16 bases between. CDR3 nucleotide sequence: TGTGCCAGCAAGGGGGTGACAGTGCTCTCCTACGAGCAGTACTTC. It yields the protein CASKGVTVLSYEQYF.

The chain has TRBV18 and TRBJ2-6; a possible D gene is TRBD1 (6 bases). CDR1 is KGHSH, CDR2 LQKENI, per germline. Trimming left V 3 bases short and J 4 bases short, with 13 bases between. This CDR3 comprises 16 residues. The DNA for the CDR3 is TGTGCCAGCTCACCTCAACCAGGGGCGGGGGCCAACGTCCTGACTTTC. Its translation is CASSPQPGAGANVLTF.